Listed here is a single T cell receptor beta chain. The antigen is not known. These data come from a study of blood T cells in healthy people across ages. General study points: A greater number of naive CD4+ cells and higher diversity distinguished long-lived donors from aged donors.

A second 7 to 11 cycle PCR used barcoded and J-beta primers. Via MiXCR, TCRdb re-called the 5' RACE reads, giving one row per CDR3 protein. This table has some 760,000 distinct CDR3 sequences, around 25% appearing once. This CDR3 has 13 residues. The germline CDR1 and CDR2 sequences are SQVTM and ANQGSEA. Germline trimming cut 4 bases from V and 5 bases from J; bases unmatched to any gene: 5. This sample was also put to use in a study of T cells of mothers and their children.

Sequenced sample: blood. This chain links TRBV29-1 with TRBJ1-2; TRBD1 agrees at 9 bases. This receptor was taken from a boy younger than 18 in good health. CDR3 protein: CSVVRQGGYGYTF. The DNA for the CDR3 is TGCAGCGTTGTAAGACAGGGGGGTTATGGCTACACCTTC.